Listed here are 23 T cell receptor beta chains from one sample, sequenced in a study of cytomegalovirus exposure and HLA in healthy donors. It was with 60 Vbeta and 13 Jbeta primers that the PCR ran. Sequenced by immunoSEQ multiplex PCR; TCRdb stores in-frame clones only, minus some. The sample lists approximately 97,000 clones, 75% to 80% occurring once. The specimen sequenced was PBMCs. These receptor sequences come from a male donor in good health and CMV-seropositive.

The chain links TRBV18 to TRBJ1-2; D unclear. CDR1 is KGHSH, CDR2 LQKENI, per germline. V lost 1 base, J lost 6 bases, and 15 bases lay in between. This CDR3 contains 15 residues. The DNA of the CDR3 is TGTGCCAGCTCACCACGCGGGAACTCGGAGGATGGCTACACCTTC. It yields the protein CASSPRGNSEDGYTF.

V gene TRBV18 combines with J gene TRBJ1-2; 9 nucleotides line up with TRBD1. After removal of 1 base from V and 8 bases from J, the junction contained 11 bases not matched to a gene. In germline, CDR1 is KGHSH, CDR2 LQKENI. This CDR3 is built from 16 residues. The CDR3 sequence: CASSPLSKQGAGGYTF. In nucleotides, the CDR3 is TGTGCCAGCTCACCACTGTCAAAACAGGGGGCGGGCGGCTACACCTTC.

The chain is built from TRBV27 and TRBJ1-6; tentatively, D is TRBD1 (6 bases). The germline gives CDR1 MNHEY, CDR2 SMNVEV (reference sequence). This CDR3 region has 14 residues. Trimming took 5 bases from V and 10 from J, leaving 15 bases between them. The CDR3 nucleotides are TGTGCCAGCAGTCCACAGGGATGGGTCTCACCCCTCCACTTT. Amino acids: CASSPQGWVSPLHF.

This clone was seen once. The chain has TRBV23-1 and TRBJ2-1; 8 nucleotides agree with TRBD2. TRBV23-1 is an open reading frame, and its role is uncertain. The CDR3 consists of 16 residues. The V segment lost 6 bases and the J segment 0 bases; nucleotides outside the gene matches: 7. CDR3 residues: CASRRTSICSYNEQFF. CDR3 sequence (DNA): TGCGCCAGCAGGCGGACTAGCATCTGCTCCTACAATGAGCAGTTCTTC.

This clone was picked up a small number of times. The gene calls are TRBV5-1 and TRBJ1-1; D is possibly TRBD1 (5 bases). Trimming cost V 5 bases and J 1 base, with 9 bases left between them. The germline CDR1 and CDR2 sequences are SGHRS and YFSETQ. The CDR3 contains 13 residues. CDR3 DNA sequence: TGCGCCAGCAGATCTACAGGGAACACTGAAGCTTTCTTT. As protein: CASRSTGNTEAFF.

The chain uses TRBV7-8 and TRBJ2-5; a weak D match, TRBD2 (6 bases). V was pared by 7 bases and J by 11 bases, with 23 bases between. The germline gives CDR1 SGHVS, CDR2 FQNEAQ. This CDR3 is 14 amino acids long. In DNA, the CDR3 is TGTGCCAGCACCCGGGACTCCCTTGGAGGGGAGCAGTACTTC. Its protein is CASTRDSLGGEQYF.

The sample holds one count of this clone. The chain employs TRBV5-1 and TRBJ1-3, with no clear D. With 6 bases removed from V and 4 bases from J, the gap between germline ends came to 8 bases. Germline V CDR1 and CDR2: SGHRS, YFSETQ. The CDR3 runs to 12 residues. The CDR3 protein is CASTGGGNTIYF. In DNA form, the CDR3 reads TGCGCCAGCACCGGCGGGGGAAACACCATATATTTT.

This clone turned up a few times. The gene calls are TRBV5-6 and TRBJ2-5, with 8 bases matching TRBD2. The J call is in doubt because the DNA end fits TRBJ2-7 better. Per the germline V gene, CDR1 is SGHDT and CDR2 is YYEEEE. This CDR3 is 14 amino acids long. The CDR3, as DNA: TGTGCCAGCAGCCTCCACGGGGGGGGCTACGAGCAGTACTTC. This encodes CASSLHGGGYEQYF.

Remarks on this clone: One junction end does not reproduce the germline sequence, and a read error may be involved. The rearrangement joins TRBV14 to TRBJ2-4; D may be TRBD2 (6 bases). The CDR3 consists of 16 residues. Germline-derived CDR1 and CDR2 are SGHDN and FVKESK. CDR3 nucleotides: TGTGCCAGCAGCCAAGATCATTGGGGGAGGCAGAACAGTCAGTACTTC. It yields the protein CASSQDHWGRQNSQYF.

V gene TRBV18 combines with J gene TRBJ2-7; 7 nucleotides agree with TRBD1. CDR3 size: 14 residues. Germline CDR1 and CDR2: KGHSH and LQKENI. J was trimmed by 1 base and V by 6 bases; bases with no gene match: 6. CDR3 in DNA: TGTGCCAGCTCTCCCGGACAGGAGTCCTACGAGCAGTACTTC. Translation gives CASSPGQESYEQYF.

CDR3 protein: CAIGQGYEQYF. CDR3 bases: TGTGCCATCGGACAAGGATACGAGCAGTACTTC. The genes are TRBV10-3 and TRBJ2-7; tentatively, D is TRBD1 (5 bases). This CDR3 comprises 11 residues. The germline V gene encodes CDR1 ENHRY and CDR2 SYGVKD. V lost 8 bases, J lost 4 bases, and 9 bases lay in between.

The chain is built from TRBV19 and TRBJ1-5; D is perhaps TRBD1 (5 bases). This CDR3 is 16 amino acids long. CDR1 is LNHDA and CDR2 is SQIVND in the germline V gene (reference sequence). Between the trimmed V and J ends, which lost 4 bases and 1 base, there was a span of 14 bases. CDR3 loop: CASSTPSRGSNQPQHF. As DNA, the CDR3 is TGTGCCAGTAGTACCCCCTCCCGGGGGAGCAATCAGCCCCAGCATTTT.

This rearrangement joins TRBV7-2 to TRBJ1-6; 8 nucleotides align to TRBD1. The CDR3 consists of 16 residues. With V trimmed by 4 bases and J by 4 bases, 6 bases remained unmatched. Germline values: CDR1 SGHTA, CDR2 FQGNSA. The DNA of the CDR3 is TGTGCCAGCAGCTCAAGCGGGACAGGTTATAATTCACCCCTCCACTTT. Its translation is CASSSSGTGYNSPLHF.

The CDR3 nucleotides are TGTGCAAGTCGCCCGAGCGAGGGACAGGGAACGAGAGAGCAGTACTTC. As protein: CASRPSEGQGTREQYF. The J gene is TRBJ2-5, the V gene TRBV12-2; the table gives TRBD1 as D, unverified against the DNA. TRBV12-2 is a listed pseudogene. This CDR3 region has 16 residues.

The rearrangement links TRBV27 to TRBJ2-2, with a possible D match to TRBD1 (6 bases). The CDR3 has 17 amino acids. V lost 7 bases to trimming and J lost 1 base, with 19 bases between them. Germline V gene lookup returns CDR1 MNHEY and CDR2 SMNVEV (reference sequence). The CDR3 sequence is CASTQLLGTMNTGELFF. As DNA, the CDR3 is TGTGCCAGCACCCAATTATTGGGGACAATGAACACCGGGGAGCTGTTTTTT.

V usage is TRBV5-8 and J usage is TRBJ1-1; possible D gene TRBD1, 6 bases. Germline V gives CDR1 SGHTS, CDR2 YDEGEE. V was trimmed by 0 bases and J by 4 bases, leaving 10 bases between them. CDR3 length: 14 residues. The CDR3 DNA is TGTGCCAGCAGCTTGGGGGGGCCGAGCACTGAAGCTTTCTTT. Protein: CASSLGGPSTEAFF.

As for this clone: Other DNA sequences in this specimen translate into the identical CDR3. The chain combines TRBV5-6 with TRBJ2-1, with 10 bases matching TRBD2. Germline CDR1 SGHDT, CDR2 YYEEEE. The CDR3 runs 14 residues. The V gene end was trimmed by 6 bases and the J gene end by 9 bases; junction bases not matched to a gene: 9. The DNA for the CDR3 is TGTGCCAGCACCCTAGCGGGAGATAGAGGTGAGCAGTTCTTC. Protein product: CASTLAGDRGEQFF.

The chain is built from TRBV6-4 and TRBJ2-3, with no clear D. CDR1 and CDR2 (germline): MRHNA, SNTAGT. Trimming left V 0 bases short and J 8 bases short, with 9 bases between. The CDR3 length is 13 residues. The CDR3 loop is CASSDSGVGTQYF. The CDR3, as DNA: TGTGCCAGCAGTGACTCTGGAGTCGGTACGCAGTATTTT.

The CDR3 DNA follows: TGTGCCAGCAGCCCTCATTATCGGGGGACTGAAGCTTTCTTT. Protein sequence: CASSPHYRGTEAFF. The rearrangement uses TRBV9 and TRBJ1-1, with a possible D match to TRBD1 (5 bases). The CDR3 length is 14 residues. Germline V gives CDR1 SGDLS, CDR2 YYNGEE. The V end was cut by 4 bases, the J end by 5 bases, with 15 bases between.

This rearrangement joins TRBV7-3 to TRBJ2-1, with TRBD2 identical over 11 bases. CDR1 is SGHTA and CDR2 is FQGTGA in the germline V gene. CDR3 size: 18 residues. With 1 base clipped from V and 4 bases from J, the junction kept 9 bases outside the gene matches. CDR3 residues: CASSLKGRLAGPYNEQFF. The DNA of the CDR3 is TGTGCCAGCAGCTTAAAGGGGAGACTAGCGGGGCCGTACAATGAGCAGTTCTTC.

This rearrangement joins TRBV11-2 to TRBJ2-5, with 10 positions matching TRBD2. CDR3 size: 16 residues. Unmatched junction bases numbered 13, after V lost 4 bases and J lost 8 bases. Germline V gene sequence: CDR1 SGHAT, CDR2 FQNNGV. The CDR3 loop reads CASSSPRASGRNTQYF. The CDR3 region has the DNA TGTGCCAGCAGCTCCCCCCGGGCTAGCGGGAGAAATACCCAGTACTTC.

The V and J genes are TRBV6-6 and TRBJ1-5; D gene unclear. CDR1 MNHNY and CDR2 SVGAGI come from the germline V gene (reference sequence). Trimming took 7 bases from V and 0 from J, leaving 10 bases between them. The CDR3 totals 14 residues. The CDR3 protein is CASNGVSSNQPQHF. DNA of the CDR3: TGTGCCAGCAATGGAGTAAGTAGCAATCAGCCCCAGCATTTT.

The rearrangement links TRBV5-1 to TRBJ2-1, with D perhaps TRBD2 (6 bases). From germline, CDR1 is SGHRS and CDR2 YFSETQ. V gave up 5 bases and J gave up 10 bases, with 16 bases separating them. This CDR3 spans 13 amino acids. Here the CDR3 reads CASSLGGGREQFF. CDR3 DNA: TGCGCCAGCAGTCTCGGGGGAGGTCGGGAGCAGTTCTTC. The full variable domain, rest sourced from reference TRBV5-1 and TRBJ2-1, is KAGVTQTPRYLIKTRGQQVTLSCSPISGHRSVSWYQQTPGQGLQFLFEYFSETQRNKGNFPGRFSGRQFSNSRSEMNVSTLELGDSALYLCASSLGGGREQFFGPGTRLTVL.